This TCR beta chain came from a study of cytomegalovirus exposure and HLA in healthy donors. Germline V gives CDR1 SGHAT, CDR2 FQNNGV. The V and J ends lost 6 bases and 8 bases, in that order; junction bases with no gene match: 7. The CDR3 runs 13 residues. To note about this clone: Antigen specificity is unknown.

Broader study findings: Analysis performed later showed TCR beta chains linked to HLA being more clonally expanded than equally common others. TCR beta sequences numbering over 15,000 were associated with HLA alleles at 0.05 false discovery rate in a later analysis.

The PCR was carried out with 60 Vbeta primers and 13 Jbeta primers. Libraries were prepared by immunoSEQ multiplex PCR; TCRdb keeps only in-frame clonotypes and omits some of them. The sample has some 160,000 clones; roughly 84% are singletons. This chain links TRBV11-2 with TRBJ2-1, with TRBD2 matching 7 bases. The TCR sequence derives from a boy younger than 10 in good health and CMV-seronegative. Input material: PBMCs. The CDR3 sequence: CASRPGGDHEQFF. In DNA, the CDR3 is TGTGCCAGCAGACCTGGGGGGGACCATGAGCAGTTCTTC.